Included here is one T cell receptor (beta chain) sequence, with context. No antigen is known for it. The data originate from a study of OX40 agonist ivuxolimab in advanced cancers. About the study: Ivuxolimab was delivered to patients intravenously every 2 weeks at doses spanning 0.01 to 10 mg/kg. Head and neck, renal cell, melanoma or hepatocellular carcinoma were the cancers that dose-escalation patients had. Partial responses were observed in three patients, of whom one had hepatocellular carcinoma and two had cutaneous melanoma.

Sequencing used immunoSEQ multiplex PCR; TCRdb keeps in-frame clones, though not all of them. Here the sample spans 50,000 to 65,000 clones, over 75% being singletons. Broader study findings: The antigens recognized by the expanded peripheral T cells, that is their antigen specificity, were not determined.

The sequence was obtained from an adult with an advanced solid tumor such as melanoma, head and neck, liver or kidney cancer. The specimen comprised CD4+ or CD8+ T cells sorted from blood, sampled in a trial of the OX40 agonist ivuxolimab.

This chain's CDR3 is CASSPLVGTQYF. CDR3 sequence (DNA): TGTGCCAGTAGCCCCCTAGTGGGGACCCAGTACTTC. The rearrangement links TRBV19 to TRBJ2-5; D ambiguous. This CDR3 comprises 12 residues. V lost 6 bases and J lost 7, with 12 bases in between. Germline V gene data show CDR1 as LNHDA and CDR2 as SQIVND (reference sequence).